Detailed here is one T cell receptor (beta chain). No antigen is known for it. This entry is derived from a study of a mutant IDH1 vaccine in newly diagnosed glioma. Assay: immunoSEQ multiplex PCR; the TCRdb copy retains only in-frame clones and omits some. The table includes 40,000 to 65,000 clones, more than 70% detected once. The CDR3 covers 16 residues. The ends were cut back, 3 bases at V and 4 bases at J, with 15 bases in the middle. From germline, CDR1 is LNHNV and CDR2 YYDKDF (reference sequence). Time point given: week 5, during vaccination. The investigators gave 300 ug of mutant IDH1 20-mer peptide in each vaccine dose, together with topical imiquimod.

The sample here was PBMCs, taken from a glioma patient whose treatment included an IDH1 peptide vaccine. The chain links TRBV15 to TRBJ2-2; D may match TRBD1 or TRBD2 (7 bases each). This sequence originates from a woman in her 40s with glioma. CDR3 protein: CATSSQGDYPTGELFF. In nucleotides, the CDR3 is TGTGCCACCAGCAGTCAGGGGGACTACCCCACCGGGGAGCTGTTTTTT. The full variable domain, in which reference TRBV15 and TRBJ2-2 provide the parts outside the CDR3, is DAMVIQNPRYQVTQFGKPVTLSCSQTLNHNVMYWYQQKSSQAPKLLFHYYDKDFNNEADTPDNFQSRRPNTSFCFLDIRSPGLGDTAMYLCATSSQGDYPTGELFFGEGSRLTVL.